The following is a T cell receptor (beta chain) sequence with its context. The sample is drawn from a study of T cells expressing NK-cell markers. The wider study: The authors sequenced eight donors, of whom seven were HCMV-seropositive and one was seronegative.

Looked up from germline, CDR1 is GTSNPN and CDR2 is SVGIG (reference sequence). The CDR3 sequence is 14 residues long. TCRdb reanalyzed the 5' RACE reads, giving one entry per CDR3 protein sequence and no DNA. This sample contains a few hundred thousand distinct CDR3 sequences. What was sequenced was blood T cells: a sorted CD56 or NKG2C T cell subset, CD4+ or CD8+ T cells, or bulk PBMC T cells (not recorded which). The V gene is TRBV30, the J gene TRBJ1-5. This clonotype was obtained from a man aged 18-70 years in good health. This CDR3 is CAWSGGGPNQPQHF.